The 4 T cell receptor beta chains below all came from one sample that was sequenced in a study of T cells in Graves' hyperthyroidism and ophthalmopathy. RNA transcripts provided the source from which TCR beta CDR3 regions were amplified. Initially, a first-round RT-PCR of the TCR CDR3 employed the HTBI primer set. TCRdb processed the multiplex PCR reads anew with MiXCR; each CDR3 protein has one entry. The sample includes 200,000 to 250,000 distinct CDR3 sequences, roughly a quarter of them seen just once. The sequencing sample was made of blood. These receptor sequences come from a woman in her 40s with Graves' ophthalmopathy.

The chain has TRBV28 and TRBJ1-1; possible D gene TRBD1, 5 bases. The CDR3 is 14 residues long. The ends were cut back, 5 bases at V and 1 base at J, with 11 bases in the middle. The germline V gene encodes CDR1 MDHEN and CDR2 SYDVKM. The CDR3 loop is CASSIGVRNTEAFF. Written as DNA, the CDR3 is TGTGCCAGCAGTATAGGGGTAAGGAACACTGAAGCTTTCTTT. The full variable domain, rest sourced from reference TRBV28 and TRBJ1-1, is DVKVTQSSRYLVKRTGEKVFLECVQDMDHENMFWYRQDPGLGLRLIYFSYDVKMKEKGDIPEGYSVSREKKERFSLILESASTNQTSMYLCASSIGVRNTEAFFGQGTRLTVV.

This clonotype was picked up many times. This chain links TRBV30 with TRBJ2-7; the match to TRBD1 covers 7 bases. V lost 4 bases to trimming and J lost 8 bases; unmatched junction nucleotides: 11. The CDR3 consists of 13 residues. CDR1 is GTSNPN and CDR2 is SVGIG in the germline V gene (reference sequence). The CDR3 DNA sequence: TGTGCCTGGAATCCACCCGGGACAGAGAAGCAGTACTTC. It encodes CAWNPPGTEKQYF.

This clonotype occurred many times. The CDR3 sequence is CASSPDSPSQYYEQYF. The CDR3 DNA sequence: TGTGCCAGCAGCCCAGATTCCCCTAGCCAATACTACGAGCAGTACTTC. The J gene is TRBJ2-7, the V gene TRBV11-2, with D perhaps TRBD2 (5 bases). With 5 bases removed from V and 3 bases from J, the gap between germline ends came to 20 bases. The germline CDR1 and CDR2 sequences are SGHAT and FQNNGV. This CDR3 is built from 16 residues. The full variable domain, completed using reference TRBV11-2 and TRBJ2-7, is EAGVAQSPRYKIIEKRQSVAFWCNPISGHATLYWYQQILGQGPKLLIQFQNNGVVDDSQLPKDRFSAERLKGVDSTLKIQPAKLEDSAVYLCASSPDSPSQYYEQYFGPGTRLTVT.

This rearrangement joins TRBV6-2 or TRBV6-3 to TRBJ2-7; tentative D call: TRBD2 (6 bases). The length of the CDR3 is 16 residues. The germline V gene has CDR1 MNHEY and CDR2 SVGEGT. Deletions cut 2 bases from V and 0 bases from J, with 14 bases between. The CDR3 spells CASSYLASVDSYEQYF. CDR3 in DNA: TGTGCCAGCAGTTACCTAGCGTCGGTCGACTCCTACGAGCAGTACTTC.